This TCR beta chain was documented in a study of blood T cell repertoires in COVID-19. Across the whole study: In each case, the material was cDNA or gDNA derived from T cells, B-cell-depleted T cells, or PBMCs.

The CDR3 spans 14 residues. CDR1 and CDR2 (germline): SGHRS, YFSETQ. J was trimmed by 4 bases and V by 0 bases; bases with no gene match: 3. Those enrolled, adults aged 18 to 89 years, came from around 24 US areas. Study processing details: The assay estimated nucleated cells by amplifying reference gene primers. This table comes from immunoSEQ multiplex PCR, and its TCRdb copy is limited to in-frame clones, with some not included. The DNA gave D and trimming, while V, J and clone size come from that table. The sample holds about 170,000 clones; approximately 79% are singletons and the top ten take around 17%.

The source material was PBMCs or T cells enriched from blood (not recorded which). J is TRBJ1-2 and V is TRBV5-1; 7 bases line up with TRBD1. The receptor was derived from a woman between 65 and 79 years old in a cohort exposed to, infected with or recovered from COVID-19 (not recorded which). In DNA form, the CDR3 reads TGCGCCAGCAGCTTGGCTGACAGGGTCTATGGCTACACCTTC. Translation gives CASSLADRVYGYTF.